This T cell receptor (beta chain) was documented in a study of human T cells and chemical hapten exposure. Each CDR3 protein is one row after TCRdb ran MiXCR on the RACE reads. Here the sample spans about 120,000 distinct CDR3 sequences, around 15% being singletons. Deletions cut 1 base from V and 0 bases from J, with 7 bases between. The CDR3 sequence is 15 residues long. From germline, CDR1 is LGHNT and CDR2 FRNRAP. This clonotype was detected many times. Time point: patch test 1, 2 weeks after DPC sensitization. As for treatment: therapeutic diphenylcyclopropenone sensitization with weekly scalp DPC. Blood collection took place prior to placing each patch test. Alopecia patients, 18 to 70 years old and DPC-suitable, served as donors. Someone pulled total RNA out of unfractionated whole blood.

J is TRBJ1-5 and V is TRBV12-5; D is ambiguous. The receptor's source is a man between 18 and 29 years old with alopecia areata. Some clones in this sample may be carry-over from other donors' samples. The specimen comprised whole blood, sampled in connection with sensitization to the hapten diphenylcyclopropenone (DPC). CDR3 protein: CASGLGHYSNQPQHF. CDR3 nucleotides: TGTGCTAGTGGTTTGGGGCACTATAGCAATCAGCCCCAGCATTTT.